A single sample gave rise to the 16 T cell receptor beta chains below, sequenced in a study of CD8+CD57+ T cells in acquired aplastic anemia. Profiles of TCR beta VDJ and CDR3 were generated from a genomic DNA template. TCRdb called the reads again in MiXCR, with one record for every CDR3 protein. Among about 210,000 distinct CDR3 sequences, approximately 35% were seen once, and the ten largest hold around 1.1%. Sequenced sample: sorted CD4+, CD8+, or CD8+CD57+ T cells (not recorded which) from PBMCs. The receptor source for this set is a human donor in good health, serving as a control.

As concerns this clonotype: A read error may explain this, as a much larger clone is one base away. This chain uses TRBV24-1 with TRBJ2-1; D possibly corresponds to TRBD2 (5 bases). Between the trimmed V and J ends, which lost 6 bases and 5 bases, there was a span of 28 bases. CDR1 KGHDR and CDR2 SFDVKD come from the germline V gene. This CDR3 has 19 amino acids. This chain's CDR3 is CATSLREIDSATVHNEQFF. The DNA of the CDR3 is TGTGCCACCAGTCTTAGGGAGATTGACTCCGCTACGGTCCACAATGAGCAGTTCTTC.

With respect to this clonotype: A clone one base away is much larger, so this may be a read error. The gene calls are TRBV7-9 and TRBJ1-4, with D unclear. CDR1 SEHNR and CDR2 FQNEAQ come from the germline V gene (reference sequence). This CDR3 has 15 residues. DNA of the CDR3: TGTGCCGGCAGCTTAAGTCAGGCTGGCGGTGAAAAACTGTTTTTT. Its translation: CAGSLSQAGGEKLFF.

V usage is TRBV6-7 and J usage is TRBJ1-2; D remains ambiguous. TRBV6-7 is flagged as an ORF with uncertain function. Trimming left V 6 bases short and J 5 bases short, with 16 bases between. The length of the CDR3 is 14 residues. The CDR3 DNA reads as TGTGCCAGCAGGGGATCACGAGGGAGTTATGGCTACACCTTC. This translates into CASRGSRGSYGYTF.

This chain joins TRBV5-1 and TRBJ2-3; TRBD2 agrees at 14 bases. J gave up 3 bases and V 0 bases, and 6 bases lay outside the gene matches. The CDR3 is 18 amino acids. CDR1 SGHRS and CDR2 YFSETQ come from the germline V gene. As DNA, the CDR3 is TGCGCCAGCAGCTTGGGACTAGCGGGGGGGCCTGTGACAGATACGCAGTATTTT. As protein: CASSLGLAGGPVTDTQYF.

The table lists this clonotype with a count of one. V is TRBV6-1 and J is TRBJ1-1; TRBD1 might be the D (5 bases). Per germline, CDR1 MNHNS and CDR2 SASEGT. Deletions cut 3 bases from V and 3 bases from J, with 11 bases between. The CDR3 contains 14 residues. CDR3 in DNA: TGTGCCAGCAGTGACCAGTTGGGGCACACTGAAGCTTTCTTT. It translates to CASSDQLGHTEAFF.

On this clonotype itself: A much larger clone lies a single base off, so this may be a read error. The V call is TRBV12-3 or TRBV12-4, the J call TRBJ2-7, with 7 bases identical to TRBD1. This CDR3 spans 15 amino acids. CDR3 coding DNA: TGTGCCAGCAGGCAAAGGGGGCCCGACTCCTACAAGCAGTACTTC. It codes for CASRQRGPDSYKQYF.

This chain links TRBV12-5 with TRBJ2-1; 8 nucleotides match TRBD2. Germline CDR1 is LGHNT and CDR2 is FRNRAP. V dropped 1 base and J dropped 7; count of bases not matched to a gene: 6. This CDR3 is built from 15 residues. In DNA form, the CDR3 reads TGTGCTAGTGGTTTGGGGTACGGGAGGGGTAATGAGCAGTTCTTC. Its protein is CASGLGYGRGNEQFF.

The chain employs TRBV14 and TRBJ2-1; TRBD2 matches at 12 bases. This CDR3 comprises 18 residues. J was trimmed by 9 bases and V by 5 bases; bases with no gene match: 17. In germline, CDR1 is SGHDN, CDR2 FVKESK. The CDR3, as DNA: TGTGCCAGCAGCAGACAGGTTCCGTCTAGCGGGGGGGCCGCTGAGCAGTTCTTC. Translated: CASSRQVPSSGGAAEQFF.

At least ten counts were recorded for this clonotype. Here the CDR3 reads CASSPTGTGFGYTF. In DNA form, the CDR3 reads TGTGCCAGCAGCCCTACCGGGACAGGGTTTGGCTACACCTTC. The chain has TRBV4-2 and TRBJ1-2, with 9 bases fitting TRBD1. The ends lost 4 bases at V and 7 bases at J; junction bases unmatched: 7. CDR3 length: 14 amino acids. Germline V lookup: CDR1 LGHNA, CDR2 YNFKEQ.

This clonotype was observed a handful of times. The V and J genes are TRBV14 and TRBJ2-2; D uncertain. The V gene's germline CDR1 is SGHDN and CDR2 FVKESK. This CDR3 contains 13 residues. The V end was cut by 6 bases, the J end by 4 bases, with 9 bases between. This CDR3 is CASSRISTGELFF. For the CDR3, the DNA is TGTGCCAGCAGTAGAATCTCCACCGGGGAGCTGTTTTTT.

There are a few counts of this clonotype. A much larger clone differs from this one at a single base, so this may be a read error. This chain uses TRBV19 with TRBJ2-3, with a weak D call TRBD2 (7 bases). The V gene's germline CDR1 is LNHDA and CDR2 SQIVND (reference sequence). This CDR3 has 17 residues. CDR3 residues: CANSSSGTNRVTDTQYF. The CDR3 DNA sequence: TGTGCCAATAGTTCGTCCGGGACTAACAGGGTCACAGATACGCAGTATTTT.

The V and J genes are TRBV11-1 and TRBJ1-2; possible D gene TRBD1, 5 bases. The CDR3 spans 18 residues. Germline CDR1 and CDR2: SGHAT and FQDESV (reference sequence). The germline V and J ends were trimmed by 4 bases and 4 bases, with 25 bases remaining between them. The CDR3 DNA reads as TGTGCCAGCAGCTATAATCCGGTTGAGACAGCTATAACCTATGGCTACACCTTC. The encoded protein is CASSYNPVETAITYGYTF.

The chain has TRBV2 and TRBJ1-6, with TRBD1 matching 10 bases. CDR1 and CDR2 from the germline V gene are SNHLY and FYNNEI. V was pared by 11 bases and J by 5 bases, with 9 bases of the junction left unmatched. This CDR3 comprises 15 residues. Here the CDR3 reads CASKGTGANNSPLHF. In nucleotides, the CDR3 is TGTGCCTCCAAGGGGACAGGGGCTAATAATTCACCCCTCCACTTT.

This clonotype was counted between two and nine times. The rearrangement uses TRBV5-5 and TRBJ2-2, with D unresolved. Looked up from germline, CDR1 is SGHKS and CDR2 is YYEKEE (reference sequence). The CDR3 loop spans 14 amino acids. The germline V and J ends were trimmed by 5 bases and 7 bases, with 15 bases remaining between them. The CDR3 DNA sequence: TGTGCCAGCAGTTTTTTCATCCAGGTCGGGGAGCTGTTTTTT. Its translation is CASSFFIQVGELFF.

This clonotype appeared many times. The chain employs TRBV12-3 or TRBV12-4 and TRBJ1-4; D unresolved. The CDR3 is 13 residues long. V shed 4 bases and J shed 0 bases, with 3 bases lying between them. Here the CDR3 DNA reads TGTGCCAGCAGTTCTGCAACTAATGAAAAACTGTTTTTT. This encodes CASSSATNEKLFF.

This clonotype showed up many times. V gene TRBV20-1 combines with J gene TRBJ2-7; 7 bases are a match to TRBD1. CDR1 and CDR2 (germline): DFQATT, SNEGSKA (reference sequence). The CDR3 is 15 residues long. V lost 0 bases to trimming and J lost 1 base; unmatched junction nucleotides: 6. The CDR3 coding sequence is TGCAGTGCTAGAGAGCGGACAGGATCGTCCTACGAGCAGTACTTC. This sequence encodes CSARERTGSSYEQYF.